The rows below give T cell receptor beta chains drawn from one sample of a study of identifying expanded T cells in peripheral blood. Clones were sequenced by immunoSEQ multiplex PCR, and TCRdb holds only the in-frame ones, with some missing. The data hold under 150,000 clones, with approximately 86% observed a single time. Sequencing was performed on blood. The receptors here all came from a person aged 18 to 75 in good health. The CDR3 runs from the conserved cysteine through the conserved F or W. A D gene is named only where the DNA matches it firmly. The size entry is marked missing in some rows and otherwise reads once, few, many or a size class.

V gene	J gene	D gene	clone size	CDR3 protein	CDR3 DNA
TRBV7-9	TRBJ2-7	-	-	CASSLDGDMGEQYF	TGTGCCAGCAGCTTAGATGGGGATATGGGCGAGCAGTACTTC
TRBV6-5	TRBJ2-1	TRBD1	-	CASSYGQGSYNEQFF	TGTGCCAGCAGTTACGGACAGGGGTCCTACAATGAGCAGTTCTTC
TRBV9	TRBJ2-3	TRBD2	-	CASSVESGGASDTQYF	TGTGCCAGCAGCGTAGAGAGCGGGGGGGCCTCAGATACGCAGTATTTT
TRBV28	TRBJ1-2	-	few	CASTGHTLRGGYTF	TGTGCCAGCACCGGGCATACGCTACGAGGTGGCTACACCTTC
TRBV7-9	TRBJ1-1	-	-	CASSLQGSNTEAFF	TGTGCCAGCAGCTTACAGGGGAGCAACACTGAAGCTTTCTTT
TRBV15	TRBJ1-1	TRBD1	-	CATSRGQGPWNSDTEAFF	TGTGCCACCAGCAGAGGACAGGGCCCGTGGAATAGCGACACTGAAGCTTTCTTT
TRBV7-2	TRBJ1-2	TRBD1	-	CASSRTTGQNVYGYTF	TGTGCCAGCAGCAGGACGACAGGGCAGAATGTCTATGGCTACACCTTC
TRBV7-3	TRBJ1-1	-	-	CASSLTSWGTEAFF	TGTGCCAGCAGCTTAACTTCTTGGGGCACTGAAGCTTTCTTT
TRBV4-2	TRBJ2-3	TRBD2	-	CASSTLAPRGADTQYF	TGTGCCAGCAGCACCCTCGCCCCTCGGGGGGCAGATACGCAGTATTTT
TRBV19	TRBJ1-2	TRBD1	-	CASSILRGEARGYGYTF	TGTGCCAGTAGTATACTCAGGGGGGAAGCGCGGGGCTATGGCTACACCTTC
TRBV7-7	TRBJ1-3	-	-	CASSPGPPGSGNTIYF	TGTGCCAGCAGCCCGGGCCCCCCGGGCTCTGGAAACACCATATATTTT
TRBV11-2	TRBJ1-2	TRBD1	-	CASSSFRDRNHYGYTF	TGTGCCAGCAGCTCATTCCGGGACAGAAATCATTATGGCTACACCTTC
TRBV11-3	TRBJ2-5	-	-	CASSLRLQETQYF	TGTGCCAGCAGCCTTAGGTTACAAGAGACCCAGTACTTC
TRBV7-3	TRBJ1-1	-	-	CASSLNGNTEAFF	TGTGCCAGCAGCTTAAACGGCAACACTGAAGCTTTCTTT
TRBV28	TRBJ2-7	TRBD2	-	CASSPGLAEYEQYF	TGTGCCAGCAGTCCGGGACTAGCGGAATACGAGCAGTACTTC
TRBV7-8	TRBJ2-5	TRBD1	-	CASSSSPGQVQETQYF	TGTGCCAGCAGCTCGAGCCCGGGACAGGTACAAGAGACCCAGTACTTC
TRBV6-1	TRBJ1-1	-	-	CASKLGTSNTEAFF	TGTGCCAGCAAACTGGGGACTTCGAACACTGAAGCTTTCTTT
TRBV29-1	TRBJ2-1	-	-	CSAPEGDEQFF	TGCAGCGCGCCGGAGGGCGATGAGCAGTTCTTC
TRBV19	TRBJ2-5	-	once	CASSISPTRQETQYF	TGTGCCAGTAGTATATCCCCGACTCGACAAGAGACCCAGTACTTC
TRBV14	TRBJ2-7	TRBD1	few	CASSPRQGPYEQYF	TGTGCCAGCAGCCCCCGACAGGGCCCCTACGAGCAGTACTTC
TRBV15	TRBJ2-3	TRBD1	-	CATSRGGPVDTQYF	TGTGCCACCAGCCGAGGGGGCCCTGTGGATACGCAGTATTTT
TRBV5-1	TRBJ1-3	TRBD1	-	CASSEQGARGNTIYF	TGCGCCAGCAGCGAACAGGGGGCTAGAGGAAACACCATATATTTT
TRBV18	TRBJ1-2	TRBD1	-	CASSPPNRGAVGYTF	TGTGCCAGCTCACCACCGAACAGGGGAGCAGTCGGCTACACCTTC
TRBV15	TRBJ1-3	-	-	CATSRGQAGNTIYF	TGTGCCACCAGCAGAGGTCAGGCCGGAAACACCATATATTTT
TRBV30	TRBJ1-4	-	medium-sized	CAWERAIAEKLFF	TGTGCCTGGGAACGGGCCATCGCGGAAAAACTGTTTTTT
TRBV7-9	TRBJ1-4	-	-	CASSFRAGPDEKLFF	TGTGCCAGCAGCTTTAGAGCAGGGCCAGATGAAAAACTGTTTTTT
TRBV10-2	TRBJ2-7	-	-	CASSVRDGPYEQYF	TGCGCCAGCAGTGTCCGGGATGGCCCCTACGAGCAGTACTTC
TRBV4-3	TRBJ2-2	TRBD2	-	CASSQAPAGGTNTGELFF	TGCGCCAGCAGCCAAGCCCCCGCGGGGGGAACGAACACCGGGGAGCTGTTTTTT
TRBV28	TRBJ1-4	TRBD1	-	CASRGQSNEKLFF	TGTGCCAGCAGGGGACAGTCTAATGAAAAACTGTTTTTT
TRBV5-1	TRBJ2-7	TRBD1	-	CASSLGVGGLYEQYF	TGCGCCAGCAGCTTGGGTGTAGGGGGCTTATACGAGCAGTACTTC
TRBV28	TRBJ2-2	-	-	CASMGGGANTGELFF	TGTGCCAGCATGGGAGGGGGCGCGAACACCGGGGAGCTGTTTTTT
TRBV4-2	TRBJ2-6	-	-	CASSLERGKTGLAGANVLTF	TGTGCCAGCAGCCTAGAAAGGGGTAAAACAGGGTTGGCTGGGGCCAACGTCCTGACTTTC
TRBV4-1	TRBJ2-4	-	-	CASSQDGLGRGNIQYF	TGCGCCAGCAGCCAAGATGGTCTGGGCAGGGGAAACATTCAGTACTTC
TRBV6-1	TRBJ2-7	-	-	CASPYEQYF	TGTGCCAGCCCCTACGAGCAGTACTTC
TRBV11-2	TRBJ1-3	-	many	CASSSYRASGNTIYF	TGTGCCAGCAGCTCGTACAGGGCCTCTGGAAACACCATATATTTT
TRBV19	TRBJ1-6	-	-	CASTTPGVSYNSPLHF	TGTGCCAGTACTACTCCGGGTGTTTCCTATAATTCACCCCTCCACTTT
TRBV5-6	TRBJ1-1	-	-	CASSLGTNTEAFF	TGTGCCAGCAGCTTAGGGACTAACACTGAAGCTTTCTTT
TRBV6-1	TRBJ2-1	TRBD2	-	CASGTSGRSEQFF	TGTGCCAGCGGGACTAGCGGGAGGTCTGAGCAGTTCTTC
TRBV7-9	TRBJ2-7	TRBD2	-	CASSLSGTSTYYEQYF	TGTGCCAGCAGCTTATCGGGGACTAGCACGTACTACGAGCAGTACTTC
TRBV10-1	TRBJ2-7	TRBD1	-	CASRSAGGYEQYF	TGCGCCAGCCGTTCAGCAGGGGGCTACGAGCAGTACTTC
TRBV6-5	TRBJ2-7	TRBD1	few	CASSTGQGSYEQYF	TGTGCCAGCAGTACCGGACAGGGGTCCTACGAGCAGTACTTC
TRBV18	TRBJ1-2	TRBD1	-	CASSRGQSNYGYTF	TGTGCCAGCTCGCGGGGACAGTCTAACTATGGCTACACCTTC
TRBV6-1	TRBJ2-7	-	once	CASRESYNSYEQYF	TGTGCCAGCAGGGAAAGCTATAACTCCTACGAGCAGTACTTC
TRBV2	TRBJ1-5	-	few	CASSVGGEPYQPQHF	TGTGCCAGCAGTGTGGGGGGGGAGCCGTATCAGCCCCAGCATTTT
TRBV21-1	TRBJ1-1	-	-	CASSKVLAGIDTEAFF	TGTGCCAGCAGCAAAGTCTTGGCAGGCATAGACACTGAAGCTTTCTTT
TRBV28	TRBJ2-7	TRBD1	once	CASSPPGQGAGEQYF	TGTGCCAGCAGTCCCCCGGGACAGGGGGCGGGCGAGCAGTACTTC
TRBV28	TRBJ2-3	-	-	CASSFDPRGQYF	TGTGCCAGCAGTTTCGACCCGAGGGGGCAGTATTTT
TRBV5-6	TRBJ2-4	TRBD1	-	CASSLWGQGARSDIQYF	TGTGCCAGCAGCTTGTGGGGACAGGGGGCGAGGTCGGACATTCAGTACTTC
TRBV2	TRBJ2-3	TRBD1	-	CASMGQWSTDTQYF	TGTGCCAGCATGGGACAGTGGTCGACAGATACGCAGTATTTT
TRBV7-2	TRBJ2-4	-	-	CASTQGQTLAKNIQYF	TGTGCCAGCACCCAGGGGCAGACTCTAGCCAAAAACATTCAGTACTTC
TRBV10-3	TRBJ1-4	TRBD1	-	CAISTPGQGNEKLFF	TGTGCCATCAGTACCCCGGGACAGGGGAATGAAAAACTGTTTTTT
TRBV27	TRBJ2-7	-	-	CASSLSEQSEQYF	TGTGCCAGCAGTTTATCCGAACAGAGCGAGCAGTACTTC